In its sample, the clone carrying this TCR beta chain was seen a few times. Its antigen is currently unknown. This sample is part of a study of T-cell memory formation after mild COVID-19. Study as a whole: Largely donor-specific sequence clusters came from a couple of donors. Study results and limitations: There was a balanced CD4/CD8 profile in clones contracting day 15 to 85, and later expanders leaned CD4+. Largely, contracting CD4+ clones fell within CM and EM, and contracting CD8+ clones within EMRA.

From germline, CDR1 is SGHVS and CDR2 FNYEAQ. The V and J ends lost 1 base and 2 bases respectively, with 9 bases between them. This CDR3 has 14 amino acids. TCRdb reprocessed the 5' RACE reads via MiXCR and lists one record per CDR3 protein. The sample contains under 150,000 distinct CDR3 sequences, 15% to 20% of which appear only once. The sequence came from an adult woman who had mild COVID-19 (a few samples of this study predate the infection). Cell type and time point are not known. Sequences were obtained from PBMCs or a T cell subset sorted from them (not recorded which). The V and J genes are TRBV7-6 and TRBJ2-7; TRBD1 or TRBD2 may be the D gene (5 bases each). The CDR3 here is CASSLGDVPYEQYF. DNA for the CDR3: TGTGCCAGCAGCTTAGGGGACGTCCCCTACGAGCAGTACTTC.